The 5 T cell receptor beta chains below come from one sample, sequenced in a study of shared clonotypes between healthy human individuals. Terminally differentiated effector memory CD45RA+ cells were left out of the naive CD8 fraction, which was CD45RO-negative and positively selected for CCR7. Profiled with immunoSEQ multiplex PCR; TCRdb holds only in-frame clones, not every one. Among 1.5 million to 2.5 million clones listed, roughly 95% were seen once. The sequenced sample consisted of naive CD8+ T cells sorted from blood. The receptors stem from a man between 18 and 35 years old in good health.

Written as DNA, the CDR3 is TGTGCCAGCAGTGCGAGTCTGAACACTGAAGCTTTCTTT. Encoded protein: CASSASLNTEAFF. The chain has TRBV2 and TRBJ1-1; D not resolved. The CDR3 runs to 13 residues. Germline CDR1 SNHLY, CDR2 FYNNEI. With 4 bases removed from V and 0 bases from J, the gap between germline ends came to 6 bases.

The chain is built from TRBV28 and TRBJ1-1; D unclear. CDR1 and CDR2 (germline): MDHEN, SYDVKM. The V and J ends lost 3 bases and 4 bases respectively, with 15 bases between them. This CDR3 is 15 amino acids long. In nucleotides, the CDR3 is TGTGCCAGCAGTTTGGAGGGAACTGGTGGCACTGAAGCTTTCTTT. As protein: CASSLEGTGGTEAFF.

This chain uses TRBV30 with TRBJ2-1; TRBD2 is a possible D gene (7 bases). Germline V gene sequence: CDR1 GTSNPN, CDR2 SVGIG (reference sequence). The CDR3 contains 15 residues. With 4 bases removed from V and 4 bases from J, the gap between germline ends came to 17 bases. The CDR3 bases are TGTGCCTGGACCTGGGGGCCTAGCGGATACAATGAGCAGTTCTTC. This sequence encodes CAWTWGPSGYNEQFF.

The rearrangement links TRBV7-2 to TRBJ2-1; D remains unclear. Deletions cut 5 bases from V and 2 bases from J, with 10 bases between. The length of the CDR3 is 14 residues. Germline assignment: CDR1 SGHTA and CDR2 FQGNSA. Here the CDR3 reads CASSTLNTYNEQFF. Here the CDR3 DNA reads TGTGCCAGCAGCACCCTAAACACCTACAATGAGCAGTTCTTC.

The genes are TRBV28 and TRBJ2-3; 7 nucleotides agree with TRBD1. Trimming at V came to 8 bases and at J to 3 bases, leaving 8 bases not matched to a gene. CDR1 and CDR2 (germline): MDHEN, SYDVKM. The CDR3 is made up of 14 amino acids. CDR3 sequence: CASEGASVTDTQYF. DNA of the CDR3: TGTGCCAGCGAGGGGGCTAGTGTTACAGATACGCAGTATTTT.